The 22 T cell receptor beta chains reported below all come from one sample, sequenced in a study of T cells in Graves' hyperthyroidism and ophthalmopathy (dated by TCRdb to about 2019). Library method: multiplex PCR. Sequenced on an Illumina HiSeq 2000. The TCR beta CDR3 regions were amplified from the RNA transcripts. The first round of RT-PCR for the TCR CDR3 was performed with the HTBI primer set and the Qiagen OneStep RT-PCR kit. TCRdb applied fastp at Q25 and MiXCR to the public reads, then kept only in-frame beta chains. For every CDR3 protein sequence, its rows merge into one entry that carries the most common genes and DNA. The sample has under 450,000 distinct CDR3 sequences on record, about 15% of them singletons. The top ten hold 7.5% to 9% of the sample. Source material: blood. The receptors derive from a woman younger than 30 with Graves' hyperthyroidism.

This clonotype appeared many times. The CDR3 spells CASSLGPRGQPSGTQYF. Written as DNA, the CDR3 is TGTGCCAGCAGCTTAGGCCCTAGGGGACAGCCCTCGGGAACCCAGTACTTC. The chain links TRBV13 to TRBJ2-5; 7 positions agree with TRBD1. V trimming: 0 bases; J trimming: 8 bases; junction bases outside the gene matches: 15. The CDR3 consists of 17 residues. CDR1 is PRHDT and CDR2 is FYEKMQ in the germline V gene (reference sequence).

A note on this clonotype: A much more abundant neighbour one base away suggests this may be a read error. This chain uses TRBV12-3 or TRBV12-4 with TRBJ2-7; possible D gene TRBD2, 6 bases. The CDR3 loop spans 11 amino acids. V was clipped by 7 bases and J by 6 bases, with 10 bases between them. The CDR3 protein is CASNGGGEQYF. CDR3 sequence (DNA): TGTGCCAGCAATGGGGGAGGCGAGCAGTACTTC.

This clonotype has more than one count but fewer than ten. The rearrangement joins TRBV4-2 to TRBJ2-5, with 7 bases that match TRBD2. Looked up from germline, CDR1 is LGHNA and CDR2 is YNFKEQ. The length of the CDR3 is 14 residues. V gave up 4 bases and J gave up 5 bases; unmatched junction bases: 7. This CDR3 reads CASSPYGGDETQYF. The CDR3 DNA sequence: TGTGCCAGCAGCCCCTATGGGGGGGACGAGACCCAGTACTTC.

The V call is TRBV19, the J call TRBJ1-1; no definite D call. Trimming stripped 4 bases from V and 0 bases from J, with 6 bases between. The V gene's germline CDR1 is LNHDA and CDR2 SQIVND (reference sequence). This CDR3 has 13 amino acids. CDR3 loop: CASSRNLNTEAFF. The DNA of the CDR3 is TGTGCCAGTAGTAGGAACTTGAACACTGAAGCTTTCTTT.

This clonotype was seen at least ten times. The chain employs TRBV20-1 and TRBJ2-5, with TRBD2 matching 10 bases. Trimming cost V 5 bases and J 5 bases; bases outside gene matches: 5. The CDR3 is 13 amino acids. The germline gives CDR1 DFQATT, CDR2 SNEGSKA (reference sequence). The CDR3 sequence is CSAGAGGMETQYF. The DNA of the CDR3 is TGCAGTGCTGGAGCGGGAGGGATGGAGACCCAGTACTTC.

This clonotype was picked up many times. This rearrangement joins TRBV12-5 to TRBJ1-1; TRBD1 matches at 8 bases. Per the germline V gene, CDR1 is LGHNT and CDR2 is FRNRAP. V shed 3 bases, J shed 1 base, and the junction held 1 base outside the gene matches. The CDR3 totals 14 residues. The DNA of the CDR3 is TGTGCTAGTGGTTTAACAGGGGGGAACACTGAAGCTTTCTTT. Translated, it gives CASGLTGGNTEAFF.

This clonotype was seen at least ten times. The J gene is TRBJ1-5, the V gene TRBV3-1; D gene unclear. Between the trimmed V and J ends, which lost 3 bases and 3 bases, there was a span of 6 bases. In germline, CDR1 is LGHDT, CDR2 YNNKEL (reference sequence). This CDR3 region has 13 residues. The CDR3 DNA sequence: TGTGCCAGCAGCCAGGAAATCAATCAGCCCCAGCATTTT. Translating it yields CASSQEINQPQHF.

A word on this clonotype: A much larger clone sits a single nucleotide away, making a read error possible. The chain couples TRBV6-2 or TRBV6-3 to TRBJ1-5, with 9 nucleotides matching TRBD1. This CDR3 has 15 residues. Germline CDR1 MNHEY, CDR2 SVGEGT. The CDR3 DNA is TGTGCCAGCAGGCCACAGGGGGCGGGCGATCAGCCCCAGCGTTTT. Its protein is CASRPQGAGDQPQRF.

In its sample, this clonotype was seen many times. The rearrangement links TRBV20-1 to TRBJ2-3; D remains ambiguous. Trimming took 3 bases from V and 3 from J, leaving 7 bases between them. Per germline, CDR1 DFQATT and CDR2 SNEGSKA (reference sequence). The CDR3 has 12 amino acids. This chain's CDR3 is CSASGPTDTQYF. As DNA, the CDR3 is TGCAGTGCTAGCGGGCCTACAGATACGCAGTATTTT.

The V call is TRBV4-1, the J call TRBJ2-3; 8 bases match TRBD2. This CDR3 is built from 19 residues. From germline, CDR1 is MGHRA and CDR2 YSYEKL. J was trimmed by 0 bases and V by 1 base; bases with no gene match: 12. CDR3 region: CASSQGLMMVAGSTDTQYF. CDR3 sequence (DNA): TGCGCCAGCAGCCAAGGACTAATGATGGTAGCGGGGAGCACAGATACGCAGTATTTT.

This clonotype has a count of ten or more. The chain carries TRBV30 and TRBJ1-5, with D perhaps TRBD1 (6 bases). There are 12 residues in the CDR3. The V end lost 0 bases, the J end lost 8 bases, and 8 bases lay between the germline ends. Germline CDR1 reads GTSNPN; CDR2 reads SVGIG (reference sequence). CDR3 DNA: TGTGCCTGGAGTGTGGGGGCCAAGCCCCAGCATTTT. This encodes CAWSVGAKPQHF.

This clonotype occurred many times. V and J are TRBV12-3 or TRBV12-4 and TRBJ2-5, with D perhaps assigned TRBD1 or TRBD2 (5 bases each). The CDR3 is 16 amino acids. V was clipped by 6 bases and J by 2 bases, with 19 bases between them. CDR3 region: CASSPRRGTVQETQYF. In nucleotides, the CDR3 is TGTGCCAGCAGCCCACGAAGAGGGACGGTTCAAGAGACCCAGTACTTC.

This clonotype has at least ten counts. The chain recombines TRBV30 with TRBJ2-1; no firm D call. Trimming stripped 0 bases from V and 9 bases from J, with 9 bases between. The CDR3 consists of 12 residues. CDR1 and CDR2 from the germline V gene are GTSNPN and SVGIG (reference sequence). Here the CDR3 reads CAWSVSAGEQFF. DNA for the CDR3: TGTGCCTGGAGTGTATCGGCCGGTGAGCAGTTCTTC.

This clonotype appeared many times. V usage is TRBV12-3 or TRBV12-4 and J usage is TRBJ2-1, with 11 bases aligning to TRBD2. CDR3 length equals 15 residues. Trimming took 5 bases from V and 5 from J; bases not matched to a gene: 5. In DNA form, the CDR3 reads TGTGCCAGCAGTACCGGGACTAGCGGCAACAATGAGCAGTTCTTC. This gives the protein CASSTGTSGNNEQFF.

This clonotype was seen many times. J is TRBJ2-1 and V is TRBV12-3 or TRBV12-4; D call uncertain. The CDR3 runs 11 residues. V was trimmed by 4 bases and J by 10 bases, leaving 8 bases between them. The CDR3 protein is CASSSGPEQFF. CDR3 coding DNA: TGTGCCAGCAGTTCTGGACCAGAGCAGTTCTTC.

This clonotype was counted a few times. CDR3 coding DNA: TGCAGCGTCGGGTTCTCCTACGAGCAGTACTTC. As protein: CSVGFSYEQYF. The chain has TRBV29-1 and TRBJ2-7; unclear D gene. Germline V CDR1 and CDR2: SQVTM, ANQGSEA. The V end lost 6 bases, the J end lost 0 bases, and 6 bases lay between the germline ends. The CDR3 has 11 residues.

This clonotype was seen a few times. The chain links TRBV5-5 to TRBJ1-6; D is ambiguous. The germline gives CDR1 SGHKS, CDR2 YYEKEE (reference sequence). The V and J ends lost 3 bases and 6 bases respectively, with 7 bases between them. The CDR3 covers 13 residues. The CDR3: CASSSNPNSPLHF. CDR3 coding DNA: TGTGCCAGCAGCTCCAACCCTAATTCACCCCTCCACTTT.

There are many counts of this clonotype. The CDR3 loop reads CASSRDGRDTSSYEQYF. CDR3 DNA: TGTGCCAGCTCCCGGGACGGGAGAGACACCAGCTCCTACGAGCAGTACTTC. This chain joins TRBV6-1 and TRBJ2-7; D possibly corresponds to TRBD2 (6 bases). CDR1 is MNHNS and CDR2 is SASEGT in the germline V gene. The V end was cut by 8 bases, the J end by 0 bases, with 23 bases between. This CDR3 contains 17 residues.

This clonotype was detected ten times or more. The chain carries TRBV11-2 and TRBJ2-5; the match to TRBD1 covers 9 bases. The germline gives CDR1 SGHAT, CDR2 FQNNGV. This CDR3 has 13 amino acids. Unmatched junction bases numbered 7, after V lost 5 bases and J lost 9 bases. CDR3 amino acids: CASSPDRGRSQYF. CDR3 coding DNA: TGTGCCAGCAGCCCCGACAGGGGGAGATCCCAGTACTTC.

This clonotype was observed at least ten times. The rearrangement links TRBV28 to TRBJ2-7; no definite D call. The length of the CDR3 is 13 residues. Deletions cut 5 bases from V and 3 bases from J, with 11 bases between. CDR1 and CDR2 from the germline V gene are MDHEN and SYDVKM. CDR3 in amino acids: CASSLTENYEQYF. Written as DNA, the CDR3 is TGTGCCAGCAGTCTTACAGAGAACTACGAGCAGTACTTC.

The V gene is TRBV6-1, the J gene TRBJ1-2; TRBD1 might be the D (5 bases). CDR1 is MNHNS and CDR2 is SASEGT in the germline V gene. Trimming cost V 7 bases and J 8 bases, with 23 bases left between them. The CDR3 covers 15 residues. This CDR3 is CASKGYANTGQGYTF. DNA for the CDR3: TGTGCCAGCAAGGGGTACGCGAACACCGGGCAAGGCTACACCTTC.

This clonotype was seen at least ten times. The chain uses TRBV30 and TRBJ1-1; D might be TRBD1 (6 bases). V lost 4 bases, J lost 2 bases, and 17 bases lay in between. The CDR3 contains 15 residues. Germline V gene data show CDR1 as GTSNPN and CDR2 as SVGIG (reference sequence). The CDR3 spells CAWIRQVTVNTEAFF. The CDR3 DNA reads TGTGCCTGGATCAGACAGGTGACAGTCAACACTGAAGCTTTCTTT.